This T cell receptor (beta chain) comes out of a study of neurological immune-mediated disorders. Study details: Secondary progressive disease was present in 3, and relapsing-remitting disease in 31, of the roughly 34 multiple sclerosis patients.

Many counts were recorded for this clonotype. There are 14 residues in the CDR3. Trimming left V 5 bases short and J 3 bases short, with 14 bases between. The V gene's germline CDR1 is SGHTA and CDR2 FQGNSA. The method for making cDNA was 5'RACE, and it used 10-nucleotide random UMIs. One entry per CDR3 protein, called by TCRdb with MiXCR from the 5' RACE reads. The profile shows over 60,000 distinct CDR3 sequences, 5.2% of them singletons. The source material was PBMCs. The chain combines TRBV7-2 with TRBJ2-7; D is uncertain. This sequence was found in a woman aged 25 to 39 with multiple sclerosis. CDR3 loop: CASSRDIEVYEQYF. CDR3 nucleotide sequence: TGTGCCAGCAGCCGAGACATCGAAGTCTACGAGCAGTACTTC.